This T cell receptor beta chain was documented in a study of shared clonotypes between healthy human individuals (dated by TCRdb to the early 2020s). With respect to the entire study: The cohort included a few men and a couple of women between 18 and 49 years of age. For each donor, CD4 naive and CD4 memory were each given three plates, CD8 naive was given two plates, and CD8 memory was given one plate. To increase sequencing depth and limit assay-specific biases, different laboratories used diverse techniques to prepare libraries and sequence TCR repertoires. Each donor's leukapheresis produced roughly between roughly 0.9 and 8.9 billion PBMCs. The study deeply sequenced blood TCR repertoires of about five healthy adults to estimate repertoire size and the extent of clonotype sharing between individuals.

The donors were healthy, HIV-negative adults who had no recently reported acute infections or vaccinations. Every donor was a Caucasian adult living in Nashville, Tennessee, USA. Magnetic negative selection was used to enrich CD4+ T cells, after which naive cells were positively selected on CD45RA and the negative fraction became the memory subset. Blood was obtained by leukapheresis, after which PBMCs were separated by Ficoll-Histopaque density gradient centrifugation and cryopreserved in liquid nitrogen vapor phase. Analytical flow cytometry was used to check the purity and quantity of each magnetically sorted T cell population. Genomic DNA was isolated from every sorted fraction and measured by UV absorbance on a Nanodrop 2000c. In regard to this clone: Its specific antigen is unknown. No qualities accompany the bases; no much larger clone lies one base away.

Using the deep immunoSEQ assay, TCR CDR3 regions were amplified from genomic DNA by multiplex PCR. For each cell subset, the extracted genomic DNA was distributed evenly across all wells of several immunoSEQ 96-well plates, and each plate served as one replicate. For sorted subsets, approximately 200 ng of genomic DNA, equivalent to tens of thousands of T cell genomes, went into each replicate PCR. The purified libraries were quantified using a Qubit 3.0 fluorometer, sized with a Bioanalyzer 2100, and then quantified again using the KAPA Library Quantification kit. Each immunoSEQ 96-well plate was sequenced on its own single-read 150-cycle Illumina NextSeq 550 flow cell. In the source study's methods: The immunoSEQ output contained only junctional sequences without quality scores, so filtering could not match that applied to full-length reads. To assign V/J genes and CDR3, sequences were annotated using PyIR, a Python wrapper for IgBLAST v1.9, with IMGT germline references. Reads were filtered out if the reads had weak V/J assignments (E-value above 1e-6), no CDR3, stop codons, out-of-frame junctions, or ambiguous translated residues. V3J clonotypes were defined as sequences sharing an identical inferred V gene, J gene, and CDR3 amino acid sequence. To compute the percentage overlap between repertoires, the number of shared unique clonotypes was divided by the size of the smaller repertoire. Three approaches were used to assess repertoire richness: RTK rarefaction, the Chao1 estimator, and Recon v2.1 estimates of unobserved clonotypes. For all TCRbeta clonotypes obtained by the gDNA method from a few donors, generation probabilities were computed with OLGA. In its TCRdb copy, this immuneACCESS table keeps in-frame sequences only and misses some clones. Where compared with another copy, unresolved V genes explain less than half of these, and the others have no known cause. The V and J calls and clone size are taken from that table; D and trimming were inferred from the DNA. Here the sample has fewer than 1.6 million clones; less than 99% occur a single time. The biggest ten clones account for approximately 0.4% of the sample.

The CDR3 spans 12 residues, from the cysteine through the phenylalanine. CDR3 DNA is the only sequence kept; it has 36 bases, read in frame from the first base. V drops 5 bases and J drops 7 bases, leaving 9 bases in between. Looking up the germline V gene yields CDR1 MDHEN and CDR2 SYDVKM. The full study reports these points: When several donors were compared, the shared fraction of clonotypes was about 5.5% for naive CD4, over 3% for naive CD8, more than 2% for memory CD4, and around 0.4% for memory CD8. Estimated clonotype richness was generally larger for naive than for memory subsets. Only blood was sampled, and tissue TCR repertoires likely differ from those in blood. Rarefaction of sorted-subset datasets indicated incomplete sequencing despite the large sequencing depth. Because the study included a small number of donors, the genetic and exposure-history diversity represented was limited. Pairwise subsampling indicated that sequencing depth was expected to affect the degree of clonotype sharing among donors. Compared with non-shared clonotypes, clonotypes shared by all four sorted-subset donors had higher generation probabilities.

What was sequenced was naive CD4+ T cells sorted from blood. The sample's cell subset or site label, decoded: CD45RA+ positively selected. The clonotype comes from a man between 25 and 39 years old in good health. The V gene is TRBV28 and the J gene is TRBJ2-1, with TRBD1 tentatively as D gene (6 bases match). The nucleotides are TGTGCCAGCAGTGTTACAGGGAATGAGCAGTTCTTC. It encodes CASSVTGNEQFF.